These 27 T cell receptor beta chains were all obtained from the same sample, sequenced in a study of blood T cells in healthy people across ages. Then a second PCR, running about 7 to 11 cycles, was carried out with a sample-barcoded 5' primer and a J-beta primer mix. TCRdb itself ran the 5' RACE reads through MiXCR, one entry per CDR3 protein. Of some 760,000 distinct CDR3 sequences in the sample, more than 20% were seen once. These data also formed part of another study, on T cells of mothers and their children.

Sequencing input: blood. Source of these receptors: a boy younger than 18 in good health.

This clonotype has more than one count but fewer than ten. V gene TRBV29-1 combines with J gene TRBJ1-1; D unresolved. The V gene lost 1 base and the J gene lost 6 bases, with 15 bases spanning the gap. This CDR3 is built from 14 residues. CDR1 SQVTM and CDR2 ANQGSEA come from the germline V gene. In nucleotides, the CDR3 is TGCAGCGTTGAAGTGCGGGGTTCGATCGCTGAAGCTTTCTTT. It specifies CSVEVRGSIAEAFF.

This clonotype appeared a few times. The chain has TRBV7-8 and TRBJ2-3, with TRBD1 identical over 7 bases. After removal of 0 bases from V and 3 bases from J, the junction contained 3 bases not matched to a gene. Germline CDR1 reads SGHVS; CDR2 reads FQNEAQ. The CDR3 consists of 15 residues. CDR3 region: CASSLAPTGTDTQYF. The CDR3 DNA sequence: TGTGCCAGCAGCTTAGCTCCGACAGGGACAGATACGCAGTATTTT.

The V and J genes are TRBV4-3 and TRBJ1-2; perhaps TRBD1 as D (6 bases). With 0 bases removed from V and 3 bases from J, the gap between germline ends came to 11 bases. Germline V gene sequence: CDR1 LGHNA, CDR2 YSLEER. The CDR3 totals 15 residues. DNA for the CDR3: TGCGCCAGCAGCCAAGAAGGAAAGGGGGACTATGGCTACACCTTC. This sequence encodes CASSQEGKGDYGYTF.

The CDR3 DNA reads as TGTGCCAGCAGCCCAACAGGGTCCCACGAGCAGTACTTC. It is translated as CASSPTGSHEQYF. This chain links TRBV7-9 with TRBJ2-5; perhaps TRBD1 as D (6 bases). The assigned J gene may be wrong: the sequence end matches TRBJ2-7 better. Germline assignment: CDR1 SEHNR and CDR2 FQNEAQ (reference sequence). The CDR3 length is 13 residues.

This clonotype was detected only a few times. The chain has TRBV5-1 and TRBJ2-7; TRBD2 might be the D (6 bases). Germline V gene lookup returns CDR1 SGHRS and CDR2 YFSETQ. V shed 0 bases and J shed 0 bases, with 13 bases lying between them. The CDR3 length is 16 residues. The CDR3 here is CASSLVSGGSSYEQYF. CDR3 coding DNA: TGCGCCAGCAGCTTGGTTTCTGGGGGGAGCTCCTACGAGCAGTACTTC.

This clonotype was picked up many times. The chain employs TRBV12-3 or TRBV12-4 and TRBJ2-7; D ambiguous. Trimming left V 3 bases short and J 3 bases short, with 9 bases between. There are 13 residues in the CDR3. CDR3 region: CASSFGPGYEQYF. CDR3 sequence (DNA): TGTGCCAGCAGTTTTGGACCAGGCTACGAGCAGTACTTC.

This clonotype turned up a few times. The rearrangement joins TRBV13 to TRBJ2-3, with D maybe TRBD2 (6 bases). Germline V gene lookup returns CDR1 PRHDT and CDR2 FYEKMQ (reference sequence). The V end was cut by 5 bases, the J end by 0 bases, with 18 bases between. The CDR3 runs to 17 residues. The CDR3 loop reads CASSRLEGTASTDTQYF. The CDR3, as DNA: TGTGCCAGCAGCCGATTAGAGGGGACTGCTAGCACAGATACGCAGTATTTT.

This clonotype was observed a handful of times. V is TRBV2 and J is TRBJ2-1; no definite D call. The CDR3 is made up of 13 amino acids. CDR1 is SNHLY and CDR2 is FYNNEI in the germline V gene. Trimming removed 4 bases at V and 7 bases at J, with 11 bases between. CDR3 sequence: CASSVWLPNEQFF. CDR3 coding DNA: TGTGCCAGCAGTGTATGGCTACCTAATGAGCAGTTCTTC.

The chain joins TRBV4-2 to TRBJ2-1; no firm D call. The CDR3 spans 15 residues. The germline gives CDR1 LGHNA, CDR2 YNFKEQ. Trimming pared 6 bases from V and 4 bases from J, leaving 16 bases between. The chain's CDR3 is CASSWEEHTYNEQFF. The CDR3 DNA follows: TGTGCCAGCAGTTGGGAAGAACACACGTACAATGAGCAGTTCTTC.

The chain recombines TRBV28 with TRBJ2-5, with TRBD2 as a possible D gene (5 bases). The germline V and J ends were trimmed by 5 bases and 0 bases, with 10 bases remaining between them. Germline V gives CDR1 MDHEN, CDR2 SYDVKM. This CDR3 has 14 residues. The CDR3 sequence is CASSLRLNQETQYF. Here the CDR3 DNA reads TGTGCCAGCAGTCTCAGACTAAACCAAGAGACCCAGTACTTC.

The rearrangement links TRBV6-9 to TRBJ2-5; D may be TRBD1 (5 bases). The CDR3 is 16 amino acids. V gave up 0 bases and J gave up 8 bases, with 19 bases separating them. Germline V gene sequence: CDR1 MNHGY, CDR2 SVAAGI. CDR3 in amino acids: CASSYSWTYTRDTQYF. The DNA for the CDR3 is TGTGCCAGCAGTTATTCATGGACATACACAAGAGATACCCAGTACTTC.

As for this clonotype: Its ends do not fully match the called genes, so a read error is possible. The chain employs TRBV29-1 and TRBJ2-7; 7 nucleotides align to TRBD1. In germline, CDR1 is SQVTM, CDR2 ANQGSEA. The CDR3 contains 13 residues. CDR3 DNA sequence: TGCAGCGTTGAATTTGACAGGGAATACGAGCAGTGCTTC. The encoded protein is CSVEFDREYEQCF.

This chain joins TRBV2 and TRBJ2-1, with TRBD2 matching 12 bases. The CDR3 is made up of 16 amino acids. Germline CDR1 reads SNHLY; CDR2 reads FYNNEI. J lost 4 bases, V lost 6 bases, and 7 bases had no gene match. The CDR3 loop reads CASRATSGGLYNEQFF. The CDR3 coding sequence is TGTGCCAGCAGAGCGACTAGCGGGGGCCTATACAATGAGCAGTTCTTC. Full variable domain (missing parts from reference TRBV2 and TRBJ2-1): EPEVTQTPSHQVTQMGQEVILRCVPISNHLYFYWYRQILGQKVEFLVSFYNNEISEKSEIFDDQFSVERPDGSNFTLKIRSTKLEDSAMYFCASRATSGGLYNEQFFGPGTRLTVL.

This clonotype came up once. This sequence joins TRBV12-3 or TRBV12-4 and TRBJ2-5; TRBD2 aligns across 13 bases. The J call is in doubt because the DNA end fits TRBJ2-1 better. The CDR3 sequence is 15 residues long. The CDR3 here is CASSSRTSGSYEQFF. Here the CDR3 DNA reads TGTGCCAGCAGTTCCCGGACTAGCGGGAGCTATGAGCAGTTCTTC.

The chain links TRBV20-1 to TRBJ2-1, with TRBD1 matching 9 bases. The germline gives CDR1 DFQATT, CDR2 SNEGSKA (reference sequence). Unmatched junction bases numbered 6, after V lost 1 base and J lost 2 bases. CDR3 length: 16 amino acids. The chain's CDR3 is CSARVKGQGAYNEQFF. CDR3 nucleotide sequence: TGCAGTGCTAGAGTCAAGGGACAGGGAGCCTACAATGAGCAGTTCTTC.

The rearrangement links TRBV21-1 to TRBJ2-1; no DNA check was done on the table's D call, TRBD2. TRBV21-1 is a pseudogene. The CDR3 runs to 17 residues. DNA for the CDR3: TGTGCCAGCAGCATGGAGGTGGGGAGAAGGTCCTACAATGAGCAGTTCTTC. The encoded protein is CASSMEVGRRSYNEQFF.

The chain couples TRBV14 to TRBJ2-1; D is ambiguous. CDR1 is SGHDN and CDR2 is FVKESK in the germline V gene. The V end was cut by 3 bases, the J end by 0 bases, with 9 bases between. The CDR3 is 15 amino acids. This chain's CDR3 is CASSQGWGSYNEQFF. The CDR3, as DNA: TGTGCCAGCAGCCAGGGATGGGGCTCCTACAATGAGCAGTTCTTC.

The chain has TRBV9 and TRBJ1-5; 8 nucleotides agree with TRBD1. This CDR3 contains 15 residues. Germline V gene sequence: CDR1 SGDLS, CDR2 YYNGEE. Losses at the gene ends were 3 bases for V and 4 bases for J; bases not matched to a gene: 6. CDR3 sequence reads: CASSGGGQANQPQHF. In DNA form, the CDR3 reads TGTGCCAGCAGCGGGGGGGGACAGGCTAATCAGCCCCAGCATTTT. Full variable domain (remainder filled in from reference TRBV9 and TRBJ1-5): DSGVTQTPKHLITATGQRVTLRCSPRSGDLSVYWYQQSLDQGLQFLIQYYNGEERAKGNILERFSAQQFPDLHSELNLSSLELGDSALYFCASSGGGQANQPQHFGDGTRLSIL.

The gene calls are TRBV29-1 and TRBJ1-3; D is uncertain. Germline CDR1 reads SQVTM; CDR2 reads ANQGSEA. The CDR3 sequence is 12 residues long. The V end was cut by 7 bases, the J end by 0 bases, with 7 bases between. DNA for the CDR3: TGCAGCGCCGGGAACTCTGGAAACACCATATATTTT. This encodes CSAGNSGNTIYF.

The chain combines TRBV7-2 with TRBJ1-2; D remains ambiguous. V was cut by 2 bases and J by 4 bases, with 11 bases left in between. Germline V gene sequence: CDR1 SGHTA, CDR2 FQGNSA. This CDR3 comprises 14 residues. The CDR3 protein is CASSLSGEGYGYTF. CDR3 DNA sequence: TGTGCCAGCAGCTTAAGTGGGGAAGGCTATGGCTACACCTTC. The full variable domain, in which reference TRBV7-2 and TRBJ1-2 provide the parts outside the CDR3, is GAGVSQSPSNKVTEKGKDVELRCDPISGHTALYWYRQSLGQGLEFLIYFQGNSAPDKSGLPSDRFSAERTGGSVSTLTIQRTQQEDSAVYLCASSLSGEGYGYTFGSGTRLTVV.

The chain uses TRBV29-1 and TRBJ1-2, with no clear D. The CDR3 length is 13 residues. Germline CDR1 reads SQVTM; CDR2 reads ANQGSEA. Trimming took 6 bases from V and 3 from J, leaving 14 bases between them. CDR3 coding DNA: TGCAGCGTAGAGGGTCTAGGCGACTATGGCTACACCTTC. Its translation: CSVEGLGDYGYTF.

This clonotype was seen a few times. The chain links TRBV6-1 to TRBJ1-1; the D gene is possibly TRBD1 (6 bases). V lost 5 bases to trimming and J lost 4 bases, with 17 bases between them. Germline V gives CDR1 MNHNS, CDR2 SASEGT. The CDR3 is 15 residues long. The CDR3 loop reads CASSTSGTRGTEAFF. CDR3 coding DNA: TGTGCCAGCAGTACCTCCGGGACAAGGGGCACTGAAGCTTTCTTT.

This chain uses TRBV5-1 with TRBJ2-3; 10 bases fit TRBD2. The CDR3 is 18 amino acids. The germline V gene has CDR1 SGHRS and CDR2 YFSETQ. Germline trimming cut 7 bases from V and 5 bases from J; bases unmatched to any gene: 19. In DNA, the CDR3 is TGCGCCAGCGGCCCCCCTCCCCTCCTAGCGGGAGTGCGAGATACGCAGTATTTT. It encodes CASGPPPLLAGVRDTQYF.

This clonotype was counted a few times. The J gene is TRBJ1-3, the V gene TRBV9, with D uncertain. Germline V lookup: CDR1 SGDLS, CDR2 YYNGEE. This CDR3 region has 15 residues. The V end lost 0 bases, the J end lost 8 bases, and 15 bases lay between the germline ends. This CDR3 reads CASSVDPSLEDTIYF. For the CDR3, the DNA is TGTGCCAGCAGCGTAGACCCGAGTTTAGAGGACACCATATATTTT.

This clonotype was counted only a few times. The chain uses TRBV29-1 and TRBJ2-7, with D possibly matching TRBD1 (5 bases). The germline V gene has CDR1 SQVTM and CDR2 ANQGSEA. V was cut by 7 bases and J by 0 bases, with 10 bases left in between. CDR3 length: 12 amino acids. The CDR3 protein is CSAQDNSYEQYF. The CDR3 DNA sequence: TGCAGCGCCCAGGACAACTCCTACGAGCAGTACTTC.

This clonotype was counted between two and nine times. V usage is TRBV7-8 and J usage is TRBJ2-3, with TRBD2 matching over 11 bases. The V gene's germline CDR1 is SGHVS and CDR2 FQNEAQ. V dropped 2 bases and J dropped 2; count of bases not matched to a gene: 3. This CDR3 spans 16 amino acids. CDR3 sequence reads: CASSLSGLADTDTQYF. The CDR3 region has the DNA TGTGCCAGCAGCTTATCGGGACTAGCGGACACAGATACGCAGTATTTT.

This clonotype was observed a handful of times. The genes are TRBV28 and TRBJ2-3; TRBD2 is a possible D gene (6 bases). This CDR3 has 13 residues. Germline-derived CDR1 and CDR2 are MDHEN and SYDVKM. V was clipped by 6 bases and J by 3 bases, with 10 bases between them. This CDR3 reads CASRGGITDTQYF. For the CDR3, the DNA is TGTGCCAGCAGGGGCGGGATAACAGATACGCAGTATTTT.